A single sample is the source of the 26 T cell receptor beta chains below, sequenced in a study of blood T cells in healthy people across ages. Sample-barcoded 5' priming and a J-beta primer mix drove a second PCR of about 6 to 12 cycles. TCRdb independently ran MiXCR on the 5' RACE reads; one entry per CDR3 protein. This sample has hundreds of thousands of distinct CDR3 sequences, with around 25% found just once. These records were also assigned to another study, of T cells of mothers and their children.

The sample was blood. These receptors were taken from a boy aged 5 to 17 in good health.

This clonotype was detected a few times. The chain carries TRBV24-1 and TRBJ2-3; TRBD2 matches at 8 bases. With 5 bases clipped from V and 2 bases from J, the junction kept 11 bases outside the gene matches. The CDR3 sequence is 17 residues long. Germline assignment: CDR1 KGHDR and CDR2 SFDVKD. Here the CDR3 reads CATSGSALAEYTDTQYF. DNA for the CDR3: TGTGCCACCAGTGGCTCGGCACTAGCGGAATACACAGATACGCAGTATTTT.

The genes are TRBV6-1 and TRBJ2-5, with D perhaps TRBD2 (6 bases). TRBJ2-1 matches the DNA end more closely, so the J call is doubtful. Germline CDR1 reads MNHNS; CDR2 reads SASEGT. The CDR3 runs to 15 residues. The CDR3 DNA is TGTGCCAGCAGGCCTACTAGCCCCCTTGGCAATGAGCAGTTCTTC. Amino acids: CASRPTSPLGNEQFF.

This clonotype has a handful of counts. This sequence joins TRBV28 and TRBJ1-1; maybe TRBD1 (5 bases). The V end was cut by 5 bases, the J end by 0 bases, with 16 bases between. Germline-derived CDR1 and CDR2 are MDHEN and SYDVKM. This CDR3 contains 16 residues. CDR3 amino acids: CASSPPGGMMNTEAFF. The CDR3 DNA reads as TGTGCCAGCAGTCCCCCTGGGGGGATGATGAACACTGAAGCTTTCTTT.

This clonotype has just a few counts. The J gene is TRBJ2-5, the V gene TRBV7-2, with D hard to call. Germline V gene lookup returns CDR1 SGHTA and CDR2 FQGNSA. This CDR3 spans 13 amino acids. Trimming took 3 bases from V and 6 from J, leaving 11 bases between them. The CDR3, as DNA: TGTGCCAGCAGCTTCCTAGGCGAACAGACCCAGTACTTC. Its protein is CASSFLGEQTQYF.

The CDR3 nucleotides are TGCGCCAGCAGCCAAGAAAGCGAGAACTCCTACAATGAGCAGTTCTTC. Its translation is CASSQESENSYNEQFF. The chain uses TRBV4-1 and TRBJ2-1; D uncertain. Germline CDR1 reads MGHRA; CDR2 reads YSYEKL. The CDR3 runs to 16 residues. V was trimmed by 0 bases and J by 0 bases, leaving 9 bases between them.

V is TRBV29-1 and J is TRBJ2-1; TRBD2 matches at 13 bases. With V trimmed by 4 bases and J by 7 bases, 10 bases remained unmatched. CDR1 and CDR2 (germline): SQVTM, ANQGSEA. The CDR3 has 16 amino acids. For the CDR3, the DNA is TGCAGCGTTGGTTCTGGACTAGCGGGAGTGGGTAATGAGCAGTTCTTC. As protein: CSVGSGLAGVGNEQFF.

The chain has TRBV14 and TRBJ2-7, with 8 nucleotides matching TRBD1. The germline CDR1 and CDR2 sequences are SGHDN and FVKESK. J lost 3 bases, V lost 4 bases, and 8 bases had no gene match. The CDR3 spans 15 residues. The CDR3 reads CASSPWTGRNYEQYF. As DNA, the CDR3 is TGTGCCAGCAGCCCATGGACAGGGAGGAACTACGAGCAGTACTTC.

This sequence joins TRBV9 and TRBJ2-1, with 11 bases aligning to TRBD2. This CDR3 is built from 15 residues. The germline CDR1 and CDR2 sequences are SGDLS and YYNGEE. Trimming at V came to 2 bases and at J to 8 bases, leaving 6 bases not matched to a gene. The CDR3 nucleotides are TGTGCCAGCAGCGTTACGGGACTAGCGGTGGATGAGCAGTTCTTC. Its translation is CASSVTGLAVDEQFF.

This clonotype has more than one count but fewer than ten. J is TRBJ2-5 and V is TRBV7-8; 8 bases map to TRBD2. J was trimmed by 1 base and V by 5 bases; bases with no gene match: 15. This CDR3 spans 18 amino acids. Per the germline V gene, CDR1 is SGHVS and CDR2 is FQNEAQ. CDR3 bases: TGTGCCAGCAGCACCCGTTTTAGGAAGCGGGAGAGCCAAGAGACCCAGTACTTC. It yields the protein CASSTRFRKRESQETQYF. The whole variable domain, filled in from reference TRBV7-8 and TRBJ2-5, reads GAGVSQSPRYKVAKRGQDVALRCDPISGHVSLFWYQQALGQGPEFLTYFQNEAQLDKSGLPSDRFFAERPEGSVSTLKIQRTQQEDSAVYLCASSTRFRKRESQETQYFGPGTRLLVL.

This clonotype has a handful of counts. The chain couples TRBV12-3 or TRBV12-4 to TRBJ2-1; D may be TRBD1 or TRBD2 (5 bases each). CDR3 length equals 12 residues. V lost 10 bases to trimming and J lost 6 bases, with 13 bases between them. The CDR3 DNA reads TGTGCCACGGCCCTGGGACCCAATGAGCAGTTCTTC. Translating it yields CATALGPNEQFF.

Worth noting for this clonotype: Sequence at one end of the junction differs from germline and may be a read error. CDR3 nucleotide sequence: TGTGCTAGCAGTTACGATAAGGAAGGGGGCCCAGAGACCCAGTACTTC. Translation: CASSYDKEGGPETQYF. The genes are TRBV6-2 or TRBV6-3 and TRBJ2-5; the match to TRBD1 covers 7 bases. Germline V gene lookup returns CDR1 MNHEY and CDR2 SVGEGT. The CDR3 loop spans 16 amino acids.

This clonotype came up a few times. The J gene is TRBJ2-5, the V gene TRBV11-3; D is uncertain. Matching the DNA end better, TRBJ2-7 makes the J call doubtful. CDR1 SGHNT and CDR2 YENEEA come from the germline V gene. The CDR3 runs 13 residues. In DNA form, the CDR3 reads TGTGCCAGCAGGCCCCCAGAGACCTACGAGCAGTACTTC. The encoded protein is CASRPPETYEQYF.

The chain employs TRBV6-6 and TRBJ2-3; 7 bases match TRBD1. Per the germline V gene, CDR1 is MNHNY and CDR2 is SVGAGI (reference sequence). There are 12 residues in the CDR3. Losses at the gene ends were 11 bases for V and 5 bases for J; bases not matched to a gene: 7. CDR3 amino acids: CASLYRGDTQYF. The CDR3 bases are TGTGCCTCCCTTTACAGGGGAGATACGCAGTATTTT.

This chain joins TRBV29-1 and TRBJ2-3; 13 nucleotides align to TRBD2. Germline V gene lookup returns CDR1 SQVTM and CDR2 ANQGSEA. With 2 bases clipped from V and 4 bases from J, the junction kept 6 bases outside the gene matches. The CDR3 runs to 16 residues. CDR3 sequence: CSVEPGLAGVSDTQYF. In DNA form, the CDR3 reads TGCAGCGTTGAACCAGGACTAGCGGGGGTCTCAGATACGCAGTATTTT.

The CDR3 here is CASSLWGSTVVQYF. In DNA form, the CDR3 reads TGTGCCAGCAGTTTATGGGGGTCTACGGTCGTGCAGTACTTC. V usage is TRBV27 and J usage is TRBJ2-5; D is tentatively TRBD1 or TRBD2 (5 bases each). Per germline, CDR1 MNHEY and CDR2 SMNVEV (reference sequence). V was clipped by 1 base and J by 11 bases, with 17 bases between them. The CDR3 runs 14 residues.

This clonotype was detected a few times. The rearrangement links TRBV7-9 to TRBJ1-4, with a possible D match to TRBD1 (6 bases). Trimming removed 4 bases from V and 5 bases from J, with 17 bases in between. This CDR3 contains 16 residues. Germline V gene data show CDR1 as SEHNR and CDR2 as FQNEAQ (reference sequence). CDR3 residues: CASSSRPEDSNEKLFF. For the CDR3, the DNA is TGTGCCAGCAGCTCCCGGCCGGAGGACAGCAATGAAAAACTGTTTTTT.

This rearrangement joins TRBV5-5 to TRBJ2-5; 8 positions agree with TRBD1. The J call is in doubt because the DNA end fits TRBJ2-7 better. Germline V gene sequence: CDR1 SGHKS, CDR2 YYEKEE (reference sequence). This CDR3 has 13 amino acids. In DNA form, the CDR3 reads TGTGCCATCCTTCGACAGGGGAGGTACGAGCAGTACTTC. Its translation: CAILRQGRYEQYF.

The V and J genes are TRBV29-1 and TRBJ2-1; D is unresolved. V lost 0 bases to trimming and J lost 8 bases, with 11 bases between them. The CDR3 spans 13 residues. Germline assignment: CDR1 SQVTM and CDR2 ANQGSEA. The CDR3 spells CSVEDLLMDEQFF. CDR3 in DNA: TGCAGCGTTGAAGATCTTCTGATGGATGAGCAGTTCTTC.

In this sample, this clonotype turned up once. J is TRBJ2-5 and V is TRBV20-1; 12 nucleotides agree with TRBD2. After removal of 3 bases from V and 5 bases from J, the junction contained 4 bases not matched to a gene. The CDR3 covers 14 residues. CDR1 is DFQATT, CDR2 SNEGSKA, per germline (reference sequence). The CDR3 DNA follows: TGCAGTGCTAGCTCTAGCGGGGGGGCCGAGACCCAGTACTTC. Encoded protein: CSASSSGGAETQYF.

The chain combines TRBV14 with TRBJ2-5, with D tentatively TRBD1 or TRBD2 (6 bases each). Per the germline V gene, CDR1 is SGHDN and CDR2 is FVKESK. The CDR3 runs 16 residues. Trimming removed 5 bases at V and 4 bases at J, with 20 bases between. The CDR3 DNA sequence: TGTGCCAGCAGCTACCGGGGGCCGGGGTCAGGAGAGACCCAGTACTTC. This codes for CASSYRGPGSGETQYF.

The rearrangement uses TRBV6-5 and TRBJ1-5; D is possibly TRBD1 (5 bases). Germline V gene sequence: CDR1 MNHEY, CDR2 SVGAGI. Trimming shortened V by 4 bases and J by 6 bases, and 13 bases separated the two germline ends. CDR3 length: 14 residues. DNA of the CDR3: TGTGCCAGCAGTTCACCACGGAGGGGTCAGCCCCAGCATTTT. This sequence encodes CASSSPRRGQPQHF.

This chain joins TRBV4-2 and TRBJ2-5; 10 bases are shared with TRBD2. Trimming removed 1 base from V and 2 bases from J; junction bases left unmatched: 4. This CDR3 has 16 amino acids. Germline V gene data show CDR1 as LGHNA and CDR2 as YNFKEQ. The CDR3 reads CASSQVLAGVQETQYF. CDR3 in DNA: TGTGCCAGCAGCCAAGTGCTAGCGGGGGTTCAAGAGACCCAGTACTTC.

This rearrangement joins TRBV7-9 to TRBJ2-5; 7 bases are shared with TRBD2. Gene TRBJ2-7 matches the end of the DNA better, so the J call may be wrong. The CDR3 has 13 residues. Germline-derived CDR1 and CDR2 are SEHNR and FQNEAQ (reference sequence). CDR3 sequence: CASTQRGSYEQYF. CDR3 sequence (DNA): TGTGCCAGTACCCAGCGGGGAAGCTACGAGCAGTACTTC.

The gene calls are TRBV3-1 and TRBJ2-1; 7 nucleotides line up with TRBD2. Germline trimming cut 0 bases from V and 0 bases from J; bases unmatched to any gene: 2. Germline V gene sequence: CDR1 LGHDT, CDR2 YNNKEL (reference sequence). The CDR3 is 16 residues long. The CDR3 region has the DNA TGTGCCAGCAGCCAAGATAGCGGGTCCTCCTACAATGAGCAGTTCTTC. This sequence encodes CASSQDSGSSYNEQFF.

A few counts support this clonotype. The genes are TRBV2 and TRBJ2-5, with 7 bases aligning to TRBD2. The DNA end is a closer match to TRBJ2-1, so the J assignment may be wrong. This CDR3 has 13 amino acids. CDR1 and CDR2 from the germline V gene are SNHLY and FYNNEI. CDR3 protein: CASRPGGRNEQFF. In DNA, the CDR3 is TGTGCCAGCCGTCCCGGGGGGAGGAATGAGCAGTTCTTC.

This clonotype was observed a handful of times. The chain is built from TRBV3-1 and TRBJ2-1; D is perhaps TRBD1 (6 bases). The DNA end lines up better with TRBJ2-7; the J call may be wrong. The germline gives CDR1 LGHDT, CDR2 YNNKEL (reference sequence). The CDR3 has 14 amino acids. CDR3 in DNA: TGTGCCAGCAGCCAAGATTCAGGGGCCGACGAGCAGTACTTC. Amino acids: CASSQDSGADEQYF.